This T cell receptor (beta chain) appears in the sequencing data of a study of cytomegalovirus exposure and HLA in healthy donors. Trimming left V 1 base short and J 4 bases short, with 13 bases between. Germline CDR1 is SEHNR and CDR2 is FQNEAQ (reference sequence). The CDR3 is 15 residues long. With 60 Vbeta and 13 Jbeta primers, the PCR was carried out. Clones were sequenced by immunoSEQ multiplex PCR, and TCRdb holds only the in-frame ones, with some missing. The data hold 150,000 to 200,000 clones, with less than 90% observed a single time. The genes are TRBV7-9 and TRBJ1-1; a weak D match, TRBD1 (5 bases). Source material: PBMCs. This clonotype was sampled from a man over 45 in good health and CMV-seropositive. The CDR3 nucleotides read TGTGCCAGCAGCTTAGGCGGGGGATTAACCACTGAAGCTTTCTTT. Translated: CASSLGGGLTTEAFF.